The 8 T cell receptor beta chains below were found in one sample sequenced in a study of shared clonotypes between healthy human individuals. Some clones are missing from TCRdb's copy, which holds only in-frame ones; the method was immunoSEQ multiplex PCR. Here the sample spans some 1 million clones, under 80% being singletons. Material: memory CD4+ T cells sorted from blood. Subset of the sample: CD45RA-negative fraction. These receptors were taken from a man aged 18 to 30 in good health.

V is TRBV11-2 and J is TRBJ2-5; D possibly corresponds to TRBD1 (5 bases). Deletions cut 5 bases from V and 0 bases from J, with 10 bases between. This CDR3 has 14 residues. Per germline, CDR1 SGHAT and CDR2 FQNNGV. CDR3 residues: CASSVDKYQETQYF. The CDR3 DNA is TGTGCCAGCAGCGTGGACAAGTACCAAGAGACCCAGTACTTC.

As regards this clone: The same CDR3 also results from other DNA sequences found in this sample. The chain has TRBV5-1 and TRBJ2-3; D gene ambiguous. CDR3 length equals 14 residues. In germline, CDR1 is SGHRS, CDR2 YFSETQ. The ends were cut back, 3 bases at V and 2 bases at J, with 10 bases in the middle. CDR3 region: CASSSRTYTDTQYF. CDR3 bases: TGCGCCAGCAGCTCGCGCACCTACACAGATACGCAGTATTTT.

This clone was observed a handful of times. This sequence joins TRBV18 and TRBJ1-2; D uncertain. V was cut by 8 bases and J by 4 bases, with 11 bases left in between. The CDR3 has 12 amino acids. Germline V CDR1 and CDR2: KGHSH, LQKENI. The CDR3 sequence is CASRLGSYGYTF. The CDR3 DNA reads TGTGCCAGCAGGCTGGGGAGCTATGGCTACACCTTC.

The chain employs TRBV29-1 and TRBJ2-5, with 9 nucleotides matching TRBD2. V lost 4 bases and J lost 7; bases outside the gene matches: 13. The CDR3 runs 15 residues. CDR1 is SQVTM, CDR2 ANQGSEA, per germline. The CDR3 bases are TGCAGCGTTGTAGTAGCGGGGGCAACTACTGGGACCCAGTACTTC. Translating it yields CSVVVAGATTGTQYF.

This clone was seen once. This sequence joins TRBV30 and TRBJ1-4; 10 bases map to TRBD1. V was clipped by 2 bases and J by 8 bases; unmatched bases: 8. This CDR3 comprises 15 residues. Germline CDR1 reads GTSNPN; CDR2 reads SVGIG (reference sequence). DNA for the CDR3: TGTGCCTGGAGTTTCCCGACAGGGGGCGGAGAAAAACTGTTTTTT. As protein: CAWSFPTGGGEKLFF.

V gene TRBV7-3 combines with J gene TRBJ2-3; D remains ambiguous. The CDR3 runs 12 residues. The V gene lost 5 bases and the J gene lost 6 bases, with 9 bases spanning the gap. Germline-derived CDR1 and CDR2 are SGHTA and FQGTGA. The CDR3 coding sequence is TGTGCCAGCAGCCAAGTTGGGGATACGCAGTATTTT. Translation: CASSQVGDTQYF.

The chain carries TRBV29-1 and TRBJ1-1, with a possible D match to TRBD1 (5 bases). The CDR3 totals 16 residues. The germline CDR1 and CDR2 sequences are SQVTM and ANQGSEA. V lost 3 bases and J 1 base, leaving 18 bases between the germline ends. In DNA form, the CDR3 reads TGCAGCGTTGATGATAGACGGGGACCTCGGAACACTGAAGCTTTCTTT. Protein product: CSVDDRRGPRNTEAFF.

The V and J genes are TRBV2 and TRBJ1-1; maybe TRBD1 (6 bases). Germline V gene sequence: CDR1 SNHLY, CDR2 FYNNEI. V was clipped by 6 bases and J by 7 bases, with 9 bases between them. The CDR3 consists of 11 residues. The CDR3 nucleotides read TGTGCCAGCAGAGGACAGATTGAAGCTTTCTTT. It codes for CASRGQIEAFF.